Presented here are 25 T cell receptor beta chains from one specimen sequenced in a study of T cell repertoires in cytomegalovirus infection. TCRdb reanalysed the reads using MiXCR and keeps one entry per CDR3 protein. The sample records 250,000 to 350,000 distinct CDR3 sequences, about 25% being singletons. Sequencing was performed on PBMCs. All receptors derive from a human donor in good health (CMV status not recorded). Some clones in this sample may be carry-over from other donors' samples.

This clonotype was seen at least ten times. In DNA form, the CDR3 reads TGTGCCAGCAGCCACACGACAGGGAATCAGCCCCAGCATTTT. Protein sequence: CASSHTTGNQPQHF. The chain has TRBV11-2 and TRBJ1-5, with 7 bases matching TRBD1. The CDR3 extends over 14 amino acids. CDR1 SGHAT and CDR2 FQNNGV come from the germline V gene. V shed 5 bases and J 4 bases; nucleotides not matched to a gene: 5.

This clonotype is a singleton in its sample. V usage is TRBV5-1 and J usage is TRBJ2-3, with 13 nucleotides matching TRBD2. Germline trimming cut 2 bases from V and 4 bases from J; bases unmatched to any gene: 4. The CDR3 length is 16 residues. The germline V gene has CDR1 SGHRS and CDR2 YFSETQ. The CDR3 protein is CASSFGLAGAPDTQYF. CDR3 DNA sequence: TGCGCCAGCAGCTTCGGACTAGCGGGGGCCCCAGATACGCAGTATTTT.

J is TRBJ1-3 and V is TRBV29-1; no reliable D call. This CDR3 region has 12 residues. Germline-derived CDR1 and CDR2 are SQVTM and ANQGSEA. Trimming shortened V by 1 base and J by 1 base, and 2 bases separated the two germline ends. CDR3 loop: CSVEGSGNTIYF. CDR3 nucleotide sequence: TGCAGCGTTGAAGGGTCTGGAAACACCATATATTTT.

The chain combines TRBV12-3 or TRBV12-4 with TRBJ2-1, with D uncertain. This CDR3 has 11 residues. The V end lost 3 bases, the J end lost 8 bases, and 5 bases lay between the germline ends. CDR3 bases: TGTGCCAGCAGTTTCTATCATGAGCAGTTCTTC. Its translation: CASSFYHEQFF.

Ten or more counts support this clonotype. The CDR3 region is CASSFLGDSNQPQHF. In DNA, the CDR3 is TGTGCCAGCAGCTTTTTGGGGGATAGCAATCAGCCCCAGCATTTT. The V call is TRBV7-2, the J call TRBJ1-5; perhaps TRBD1 as D (5 bases). Germline lookup yields CDR1 SGHTA and CDR2 FQGNSA. Trimming left V 3 bases short and J 0 bases short, with 9 bases between. This CDR3 region has 15 residues.

The table lists this clonotype with a few counts. This chain links TRBV19 with TRBJ1-6, with TRBD1 matching 7 bases. Looked up from germline, CDR1 is LNHDA and CDR2 is SQIVND (reference sequence). With 5 bases clipped from V and 7 bases from J, the junction kept 5 bases outside the gene matches. The CDR3 extends over 14 amino acids. CDR3 in amino acids: CASSPVTGNSPLHF. The CDR3 DNA follows: TGTGCCAGTAGTCCGGTGACAGGGAATTCACCCCTCCACTTT.

This clonotype was seen many times. This chain uses TRBV7-2 with TRBJ2-7, with 9 bases matching TRBD2. V trimming: 2 bases; J trimming: 5 bases; junction bases outside the gene matches: 16. The CDR3 is made up of 18 amino acids. Germline V lookup: CDR1 SGHTA, CDR2 FQGNSA. The CDR3 bases are TGTGCCAGCAGCTTAAGGGTGGGTAGCGGGAGATCCTCTAACGAGCAGTACTTC. It yields the protein CASSLRVGSGRSSNEQYF.

In its sample, this clonotype was seen many times. The V call is TRBV7-2, the J call TRBJ2-7, with 8 bases that match TRBD2. V lost 4 bases and J lost 0; bases outside the gene matches: 8. The CDR3 runs 16 residues. The V gene's germline CDR1 is SGHTA and CDR2 FQGNSA. CDR3 sequence reads: CASSSRGSGTSYEQYF. Written as DNA, the CDR3 is TGTGCCAGCAGCTCCCGGGGTAGCGGGACCTCCTACGAGCAGTACTTC. Filled out from reference TRBV7-2 and TRBJ2-7, the complete variable domain reads GAGVSQSPSNKVTEKGKDVELRCDPISGHTALYWYRQSLGQGLEFLIYFQGNSAPDKSGLPSDRFSAERTGGSVSTLTIQRTQQEDSAVYLCASSSRGSGTSYEQYFGPGTRLTVT.

The chain couples TRBV28 to TRBJ2-6, with TRBD2 matching 8 bases. The CDR3 covers 17 residues. Germline CDR1 is MDHEN and CDR2 is SYDVKM. With V trimmed by 1 base and J by 2 bases, 4 bases remained unmatched. CDR3 nucleotides: TGTGCCAGCAGTTTATTCCCGGGAGGGACTGGGGCCAACGTCCTGACTTTC. This codes for CASSLFPGGTGANVLTF.

This clonotype was observed many times. This rearrangement joins TRBV7-9 to TRBJ2-5, with D unclear. The CDR3 extends over 13 amino acids. V shed 5 bases and J shed 4 bases, with 11 bases lying between them. Germline V gives CDR1 SEHNR, CDR2 FQNEAQ (reference sequence). The CDR3 loop is CASSLGRLETQYF. The CDR3 DNA sequence: TGTGCCAGCAGCCTCGGACGGCTAGAGACCCAGTACTTC.

The rearrangement uses TRBV7-3 and TRBJ2-3; D gene ambiguous. CDR3 length: 14 amino acids. Deletions cut 4 bases from V and 2 bases from J, with 10 bases between. CDR1 and CDR2 (germline): SGHTA, FQGTGA. In DNA form, the CDR3 reads TGTGCCAGCAGCTCCCCCCCGAACACAGATACGCAGTATTTT. It encodes CASSSPPNTDTQYF.

This clonotype turned up a few times. The chain uses TRBV28 and TRBJ2-7, with a possible D match to TRBD1 (5 bases). Trimming removed 2 bases at V and 5 bases at J, with 13 bases between. Per the germline V gene, CDR1 is MDHEN and CDR2 is SYDVKM. The CDR3 extends over 14 amino acids. The CDR3, as DNA: TGTGCCAGCAGTTTAGTAGGGGTCATACACGAGCAGTACTTC. It encodes CASSLVGVIHEQYF. The variable domain in full, completed from reference TRBV28 and TRBJ2-7, reads DVKVTQSSRYLVKRTGEKVFLECVQDMDHENMFWYRQDPGLGLRLIYFSYDVKMKEKGDIPEGYSVSREKKERFSLILESASTNQTSMYLCASSLVGVIHEQYFGPGTRLTVT.

This clonotype was detected many times. The CDR3 nucleotides are TGTGCCAGCAGCTCGACACCTATCCAAAACTACGAGCAGTACTTC. This translates into CASSSTPIQNYEQYF. V and J are TRBV7-8 and TRBJ2-7, with no clear D. The CDR3 consists of 15 residues. In germline, CDR1 is SGHVS, CDR2 FQNEAQ. Trimming removed 4 bases at V and 3 bases at J, with 16 bases between.

The table lists this clonotype with a few counts. The chain uses TRBV11-2 and TRBJ1-6; no clear D gene. The CDR3 loop spans 16 amino acids. Germline CDR1 reads SGHAT; CDR2 reads FQNNGV. The V end lost 6 bases, the J end lost 6 bases, and 18 bases lay between the germline ends. The CDR3: CASRRHPTDSNSPLHF. The CDR3 nucleotides are TGTGCCAGCAGAAGGCACCCCACCGACTCTAATTCACCCCTCCACTTT. The entire variable domain, with the rest obtained from reference TRBV11-2 and TRBJ1-6, is as follows: EAGVAQSPRYKIIEKRQSVAFWCNPISGHATLYWYQQILGQGPKLLIQFQNNGVVDDSQLPKDRFSAERLKGVDSTLKIQPAKLEDSAVYLCASRRHPTDSNSPLHFGNGTRLTVT.

CDR3 sequence reads: CASSYDSLGTGELFF. In DNA form, the CDR3 reads TGTGCCAGCAGTTACGACTCCTTGGGGACCGGGGAGCTGTTTTTT. J is TRBJ2-2 and V is TRBV6-2 or TRBV6-3; unclear D gene. Germline assignment: CDR1 MNHEY and CDR2 SVGEGT. This CDR3 comprises 15 residues. The V gene lost 2 bases and the J gene lost 5 bases, with 12 bases spanning the gap.

This clonotype came up a few times. The chain couples TRBV7-9 to TRBJ2-7; D not resolved. Per germline, CDR1 SEHNR and CDR2 FQNEAQ (reference sequence). V was shortened by 1 base and J by 5 bases, with 12 bases between the two germline ends. CDR3 length: 14 amino acids. The CDR3 is CASSLGGRGHEQYF. DNA of the CDR3: TGTGCCAGCAGCTTAGGGGGTCGAGGCCACGAGCAGTACTTC.

The V call is TRBV19, the J call TRBJ2-7, with D perhaps matching TRBD1 (6 bases). Trimming stripped 8 bases from V and 7 bases from J, with 24 bases between. Germline CDR1 reads LNHDA; CDR2 reads SQIVND (reference sequence). This CDR3 comprises 15 residues. The CDR3 protein is CASGPGTSLSSEQYF. The DNA of the CDR3 is TGTGCCAGTGGACCCGGGACAAGTCTCTCTAGTGAGCAGTACTTC.

This clonotype was recorded a few times. The V call is TRBV7-2, the J call TRBJ2-7; a possible D gene is TRBD1 (5 bases). The CDR3 runs to 15 residues. V was clipped by 3 bases and J by 7 bases, with 19 bases between them. The germline CDR1 and CDR2 sequences are SGHTA and FQGNSA. CDR3 residues: CASSFARMGLSEQYF. In DNA, the CDR3 is TGTGCCAGCAGCTTTGCCCGTATGGGGCTCTCGGAGCAGTACTTC.

V usage is TRBV27 and J usage is TRBJ2-2; D call uncertain. Germline values: CDR1 MNHEY, CDR2 SMNVEV (reference sequence). The CDR3 length is 15 residues. Trimming removed 6 bases at V and 4 bases at J, with 15 bases between. The CDR3 nucleotides read TGTGCCAGCAGAGGGCGAGGCCCTGGCACCGGGGAGCTGTTTTTT. Translated, it gives CASRGRGPGTGELFF.

CDR3 loop: CASSFGIHQPQHF. DNA of the CDR3: TGTGCCAGCAGCTTCGGCATTCATCAGCCCCAGCATTTT. The chain has TRBV7-2 and TRBJ1-5, with D unclear. V was cut by 3 bases and J by 5 bases, with 8 bases left in between. Looked up from germline, CDR1 is SGHTA and CDR2 is FQGNSA. CDR3 length: 13 residues.

This clonotype has a handful of counts. The chain employs TRBV5-4 and TRBJ2-5, with 7 bases lining up with TRBD1. J gave up 5 bases and V 4 bases, and 5 bases lay outside the gene matches. The length of the CDR3 is 13 residues. Germline-derived CDR1 and CDR2 are SGHNT and YYREEE (reference sequence). CDR3 DNA: TGTGCCAGCAGCCGGGACAGCGTGGAGACCCAGTACTTC. It codes for CASSRDSVETQYF.

This clonotype was seen a few times. This chain connects TRBV7-2 to TRBJ2-1, with D possibly TRBD2 on 5 matching bases. Trimming removed 3 bases at V and 5 bases at J, with 8 bases between. Per germline, CDR1 SGHTA and CDR2 FQGNSA. This CDR3 is built from 13 residues. This chain's CDR3 is CASSLEANNEQFF. In nucleotides, the CDR3 is TGTGCCAGCAGCTTGGAGGCGAACAATGAGCAGTTCTTC.

This clonotype was counted ten times or more. This chain links TRBV20-1 with TRBJ1-2; 8 bases match TRBD1. Germline V lookup: CDR1 DFQATT, CDR2 SNEGSKA (reference sequence). The CDR3 has 16 amino acids. J was trimmed by 2 bases and V by 0 bases; bases with no gene match: 8. The CDR3 loop reads CSARDWGQDRNYGYTF. The CDR3 DNA is TGCAGTGCTAGAGATTGGGGACAGGATAGAAACTATGGCTACACCTTC.

The chain employs TRBV20-1 and TRBJ1-2; 10 bases are shared with TRBD1. Losses at the gene ends were 0 bases for V and 6 bases for J; bases not matched to a gene: 10. CDR3 size: 16 residues. The germline V gene has CDR1 DFQATT and CDR2 SNEGSKA (reference sequence). CDR3 sequence reads: CSARDRTGGQIDGYTF. The CDR3 nucleotides are TGCAGTGCTAGAGATCGGACAGGGGGTCAGATCGATGGCTACACCTTC.

This rearrangement joins TRBV15 to TRBJ1-3, with D perhaps TRBD1 (5 bases). This CDR3 has 15 residues. Germline V gene lookup returns CDR1 LNHNV and CDR2 YYDKDF (reference sequence). V was pared by 4 bases and J by 0 bases, with 10 bases between. The CDR3 DNA follows: TGTGCCACCAGCAACGGGGCCTTCTCTGGAAACACCATATATTTT. Its translation: CATSNGAFSGNTIYF. The full variable domain, rest sourced from reference TRBV15 and TRBJ1-3, is DAMVIQNPRYQVTQFGKPVTLSCSQTLNHNVMYWYQQKSSQAPKLLFHYYDKDFNNEADTPDNFQSRRPNTSFCFLDIRSPGLGDTAMYLCATSNGAFSGNTIYFGEGSWLTVV.